Presented here are 19 T cell receptor beta chains from one specimen sequenced in a study of T-cell memory formation after mild COVID-19. Each CDR3 protein gets one entry after TCRdb re-called the 5' RACE reads with MiXCR. The data contain some 210,000 distinct CDR3 sequences, around 27% of them singletons. What was sequenced was PBMCs or a T cell subset sorted from them (not recorded which). These receptors all come from an adult woman who had mild COVID-19 (a few samples of this study predate the infection). Cell type and time point are not known.

This clonotype has only a few counts. The chain combines TRBV2 with TRBJ2-1; D may be TRBD2 (6 bases). The CDR3 runs 13 residues. The V and J ends lost 6 bases and 9 bases respectively, with 15 bases between them. The germline V gene has CDR1 SNHLY and CDR2 FYNNEI. This chain's CDR3 is CASRLRLGGEQFF. For the CDR3, the DNA is TGTGCCAGCAGGCTGAGATTGGGGGGTGAGCAGTTCTTC.

At least ten counts were recorded for this clonotype. This sequence joins TRBV15 and TRBJ2-7, with 9 bases lining up with TRBD2. The CDR3 runs 17 residues. Germline V gene lookup returns CDR1 LNHNV and CDR2 YYDKDF (reference sequence). V lost 0 bases, J lost 0 bases, and 6 bases stayed unmatched. In nucleotides, the CDR3 is TGTGCCACCAGCAGAGAGGCTAGCGGGGCCCTCTCCTACGAGCAGTACTTC. Translation: CATSREASGALSYEQYF.

This chain uses TRBV29-1 with TRBJ2-7, with TRBD2 as a possible D gene (6 bases). The V gene's germline CDR1 is SQVTM and CDR2 ANQGSEA. Trimming removed 0 bases from V and 2 bases from J, with 8 bases in between. The CDR3 runs to 13 residues. CDR3 nucleotides: TGCAGCGTTGAAGATAGCGGAGCCTACGAGCAGTACTTC. Its translation is CSVEDSGAYEQYF.

The chain couples TRBV24-1 to TRBJ1-2; no reliable D call. The V gene's germline CDR1 is KGHDR and CDR2 SFDVKD. The CDR3 is made up of 14 amino acids. Trimming shortened V by 3 bases and J by 0 bases, and 7 bases separated the two germline ends. The CDR3 region is CATSDPQANYGYTF. For the CDR3, the DNA is TGTGCCACCAGTGATCCCCAAGCTAACTATGGCTACACCTTC.

The genes are TRBV9 and TRBJ2-3, with D possibly being TRBD2 (5 bases). This CDR3 has 14 residues. V lost 0 bases and J lost 5, with 10 bases in between. The germline V gene encodes CDR1 SGDLS and CDR2 YYNGEE. The chain's CDR3 is CASSVGRVGDTQYF. For the CDR3, the DNA is TGTGCCAGCAGCGTAGGGCGGGTAGGAGATACGCAGTATTTT. The full variable domain, in which reference TRBV9 and TRBJ2-3 provide the parts outside the CDR3, is DSGVTQTPKHLITATGQRVTLRCSPRSGDLSVYWYQQSLDQGLQFLIQYYNGEERAKGNILERFSAQQFPDLHSELNLSSLELGDSALYFCASSVGRVGDTQYFGPGTRLTVL.

The J gene is TRBJ2-5, the V gene TRBV7-6; 7 bases map to TRBD2. The CDR3 is made up of 14 amino acids. The trim removed 4 bases at V and 5 bases at J, leaving 7 bases unmatched. Per germline, CDR1 SGHVS and CDR2 FNYEAQ. The CDR3 protein is CASSSRAGSETQYF. The CDR3 DNA follows: TGTGCCAGCAGCTCCCGAGCGGGGAGCGAGACCCAGTACTTC.

The chain recombines TRBV27 with TRBJ2-7, with TRBD1 as a possible D gene (5 bases). The V end was cut by 3 bases, the J end by 7 bases, with 13 bases between. Germline CDR1 reads MNHEY; CDR2 reads SMNVEV (reference sequence). CDR3 length: 13 amino acids. For the CDR3, the DNA is TGTGCCAGCAGTTTGGTCAGGGAAGGGGAGCAGTACTTC. It translates to CASSLVREGEQYF.

The sample holds a few counts of this clonotype. The rearrangement links TRBV12-3 or TRBV12-4 to TRBJ2-7; 10 bases line up with TRBD2. V was clipped by 10 bases and J by 1 base; unmatched bases: 7. There are 14 residues in the CDR3. CDR3 DNA: TGTGCCACCTCGATAGCGGGAGGTTCCTACGAGCAGTACTTC. Residues: CATSIAGGSYEQYF.

The chain combines TRBV6-6 with TRBJ1-4; 9 bases match TRBD1. With 0 bases clipped from V and 8 bases from J, the junction kept 4 bases outside the gene matches. Germline CDR1 is MNHNY and CDR2 is SVGAGI (reference sequence). This CDR3 has 15 residues. CDR3 sequence: CASSYSQGAGEKLFF. CDR3 DNA sequence: TGTGCCAGCAGTTACTCACAGGGGGCGGGGGAAAAACTGTTTTTT.

There are a few counts of this clonotype. The chain employs TRBV5-1 and TRBJ1-4; 7 nucleotides agree with TRBD1. Per germline, CDR1 SGHRS and CDR2 YFSETQ. The CDR3 has 15 residues. Trimming removed 4 bases from V and 4 bases from J; junction bases left unmatched: 7. For the CDR3, the DNA is TGCGCCAGCAGCCTGACAGGGCTTGTTAATGAAAAACTGTTTTTT. As protein: CASSLTGLVNEKLFF.

The table lists this clonotype with a few counts. CDR3 DNA: TGTGCCAGCAGTTACTCGAAGGACCCCGGAATTGGGACCCAGTACTTC. Amino acids: CASSYSKDPGIGTQYF. The chain combines TRBV6-5 with TRBJ2-5; D is undetermined. The CDR3 is made up of 16 amino acids. Trimming left V 0 bases short and J 7 bases short, with 18 bases between. Per the germline V gene, CDR1 is MNHEY and CDR2 is SVGAGI.

The V call is TRBV24-1, the J call TRBJ2-5; 9 bases are a match to TRBD2. The V and J ends lost 3 bases and 0 bases, in that order; junction bases with no gene match: 1. CDR3 size: 15 residues. Per germline, CDR1 KGHDR and CDR2 SFDVKD. For the CDR3, the DNA is TGTGCCACCAGTGATAGCGGGGGGAACCAAGAGACCCAGTACTTC. Amino acid sequence: CATSDSGGNQETQYF.

The J gene is TRBJ1-2, the V gene TRBV19; D is perhaps TRBD1 (5 bases). The CDR3 spans 13 residues. Germline lookup yields CDR1 LNHDA and CDR2 SQIVND (reference sequence). The ends were cut back, 3 bases at V and 4 bases at J, with 9 bases in the middle. For the CDR3, the DNA is TGTGCCAGTAGTATCGACAGATTCTATGGCTACACCTTC. Its protein product is CASSIDRFYGYTF.

This clonotype was detected a few times. The rearrangement uses TRBV4-3 and TRBJ2-7; weak D call: TRBD2 (6 bases). The V gene's germline CDR1 is LGHNA and CDR2 YSLEER. The V and J ends lost 1 base and 3 bases respectively, with 16 bases between them. The CDR3 totals 16 residues. The CDR3 DNA reads as TGCGCCAGCAGCCAAGCGGTAGGCGGGACCAGCTACGAGCAGTACTTC. It codes for CASSQAVGGTSYEQYF.

This clonotype was detected only a few times. The chain links TRBV5-6 to TRBJ2-7; D is ambiguous. CDR3 length: 13 residues. Germline lookup yields CDR1 SGHDT and CDR2 YYEEEE. Trimming removed 0 bases at V and 7 bases at J, with 11 bases between. CDR3 amino acids: CASSLVDVGEQYF. In DNA form, the CDR3 reads TGTGCCAGCAGCTTGGTGGACGTAGGGGAGCAGTACTTC.

This CDR3 reads CASSTHGGTDTQYF. In DNA, the CDR3 is TGTGCCAGCAGCACCCACGGGGGTACAGATACGCAGTATTTT. This chain joins TRBV12-3 or TRBV12-4 and TRBJ2-3; perhaps TRBD2 as D (6 bases). CDR3 size: 14 residues. V lost 6 bases to trimming and J lost 3 bases, with 13 bases between them.

This clonotype was counted once. The chain joins TRBV6-5 to TRBJ1-1; maybe TRBD1 (5 bases). The CDR3 spans 15 residues. V lost 0 bases and J 1 base, leaving 9 bases between the germline ends. CDR1 and CDR2 (germline): MNHEY, SVGAGI. The DNA of the CDR3 is TGTGCCAGCAGTTACTCGCGGGGGTGGAACACTGAAGCTTTCTTT. This sequence encodes CASSYSRGWNTEAFF.

This clonotype was detected only a few times. The chain carries TRBV7-2 and TRBJ2-3; 10 bases agree with TRBD2. This CDR3 region has 17 residues. The V gene end was trimmed by 1 base and the J gene end by 5 bases; junction bases not matched to a gene: 9. Per germline, CDR1 SGHTA and CDR2 FQGNSA. CDR3 DNA: TGTGCCAGCAGCTTAGGCCGGACTAGCGGAGGGAGAGATACGCAGTATTTT. Translated, it gives CASSLGRTSGGRDTQYF.

This clonotype was found many times. V and J are TRBV5-1 and TRBJ2-1; TRBD1 matches 11 bases. The trim removed 0 bases at V and 10 bases at J, leaving 12 bases unmatched. Looked up from germline, CDR1 is SGHRS and CDR2 is YFSETQ. This CDR3 spans 17 amino acids. The CDR3, as DNA: TGCGCCAGCAGCTTGGAGGTTATAGGACAGGGGGCTAGGGAGCAGTTCTTC. The encoded protein is CASSLEVIGQGAREQFF. The full variable domain, rest sourced from reference TRBV5-1 and TRBJ2-1, is KAGVTQTPRYLIKTRGQQVTLSCSPISGHRSVSWYQQTPGQGLQFLFEYFSETQRNKGNFPGRFSGRQFSNSRSEMNVSTLELGDSALYLCASSLEVIGQGAREQFFGPGTRLTVL.